Sequencing of this TCR beta chain was carried out in a study of PD-L1 blockade in urothelial cancer. Whole-study context: Patients began atezolizumab, 1,200 mg intravenously every 3 weeks, in about 2014.

CDR3 length: 13 amino acids. In germline, CDR1 is MDHEN, CDR2 SYDVKM. V lost 7 bases and J lost 7; bases outside the gene matches: 9. Each PCR received spiked synthetic TCR analog templates. Only in-frame clones appear in the TCRdb table, and some are missing; sequencing was by immunoSEQ multiplex PCR. The sample has around 130,000 clones; approximately 84% are singletons. The time point here: pretreatment peripheral blood. The chain recombines TRBV28 with TRBJ1-2; TRBD1 agrees at 7 bases. The input for sequencing was PBMCs, taken around atezolizumab (anti-PD-L1) treatment. The clonotype was recovered from a man aged 50 to 60 with urothelial cancer. CDR3 DNA: TGTGCCAGCATTCAACAGGGGTCGTTTGGCTACACCTTC. Its protein is CASIQQGSFGYTF.